The entry below describes one TCR beta chain. Its antigen remains unknown. The ends were cut back, 1 base at V and 5 bases at J, with 9 bases in the middle. The V gene's germline CDR1 is LNHDA and CDR2 SQIVND (reference sequence). The CDR3 spans 13 residues. The sample originates from a study of T cells in narcolepsy. Study-level background: Donors had narcolepsy type 1 or type 2, or were healthy controls. Overall study results and limits: HCRT-specific and TRIB2-specific autoreactive clonotypes appeared among same-patient CSF and blood CD4+ clonotypes. Some memory CD4+ repertoires had no autoreactive clone sequences.

The repertoire was sequenced with immunoSEQ multiplex PCR; TCRdb's copy has only in-frame clones and lacks some. The sample shows some 30,000 clones, roughly four fifths of them seen only once. Sequences were obtained from CD45RA- memory CD4+ T cells from PBMCs. The clonotype originates from a human donor with narcolepsy. The rearrangement uses TRBV19 and TRBJ2-7, with a weak D call TRBD2 (6 bases). CDR3 nucleotides: TGTGCCAGTAGTATAGTTCCGGGGGACGAGCAGTACTTC. Translated, it gives CASSIVPGDEQYF.